The 20 T cell receptor beta chains presented below share a single source sample, sequenced in a study of blood T cell repertoires in COVID-19. Assay used: immunoSEQ multiplex PCR; TCRdb lists only in-frame clones, some missing. The sample yields about 91,000 clones, roughly 79% seen once. The sequencing sample was made of peripheral blood. These receptors originate from a woman older than 75 with acute or convalescent COVID-19.

The chain recombines TRBV11-2 with TRBJ2-1; 11 bases match TRBD2. Looked up from germline, CDR1 is SGHAT and CDR2 is FQNNGV. This CDR3 has 19 amino acids. Germline trimming cut 1 base from V and 6 bases from J; bases unmatched to any gene: 14. CDR3 residues: CASSLGHSRSSGRSNEQFF. In DNA form, the CDR3 reads TGTGCCAGCAGCTTAGGCCACTCCCGCTCTAGCGGGAGGAGCAATGAGCAGTTCTTC.

The chain has TRBV4-1 and TRBJ2-7; D is possibly TRBD2 (6 bases). V was cut by 3 bases and J by 4 bases, with 10 bases left in between. Germline V gene lookup returns CDR1 MGHRA and CDR2 YSYEKL. The CDR3 is 13 residues long. CDR3 DNA: TGCGCCAGCAGCCACCCCGGGAGTTACGAGCAGTACTTC. Amino acid sequence: CASSHPGSYEQYF.

V and J are TRBV19 and TRBJ1-5, with D possibly being TRBD1 (5 bases). Germline V gives CDR1 LNHDA, CDR2 SQIVND (reference sequence). Trimming took 3 bases from V and 6 from J, leaving 15 bases between them. The CDR3 sequence is 15 residues long. The CDR3 is CASSIQGPTLQPQHF. The DNA of the CDR3 is TGTGCCAGTAGTATCCAGGGCCCAACCCTTCAGCCCCAGCATTTT.

This clone has only a few counts. The chain has TRBV5-6 and TRBJ1-6, with TRBD1 matching 8 bases. Germline CDR1 is SGHDT and CDR2 is YYEEEE. The CDR3 has 14 amino acids. Trimming took 0 bases from V and 10 from J; bases not matched to a gene: 3. The CDR3 coding sequence is TGTGCCAGCAGCTTGGGACAGGGGAAGTCACCCCTCCACTTT. It specifies CASSLGQGKSPLHF. Looking up the rest from reference TRBV5-6 and TRBJ1-6 gives the full variable domain: DAGVTQSPTHLIKTRGQQVTLRCSPKSGHDTVSWYQQALGQGPQFIFQYYEEEERQRGNFPDRFSGHQFPNYSSELNVNALLLGDSALYLCASSLGQGKSPLHFGNGTRLTVT.

There are a few counts of this clone. CDR3 protein: CASSPTREGLKAFF. The CDR3 nucleotides read TGTGCCAGCTCACCAACGAGGGAAGGGCTGAAAGCTTTCTTT. The gene calls are TRBV18 and TRBJ1-1, with no clear D. With 2 bases removed from V and 9 bases from J, the gap between germline ends came to 16 bases. The CDR3 is 14 residues long. Germline loops: CDR1 KGHSH, CDR2 LQKENI.

This clone was seen just once. The chain is built from TRBV7-2 and TRBJ1-6; 7 bases fit TRBD1. Germline V CDR1 and CDR2: SGHTA, FQGNSA. This CDR3 is 15 amino acids long. Trimming at V came to 2 bases and at J to 10 bases, leaving 8 bases not matched to a gene. This CDR3 reads CASSLPQGEGSPLHF. The CDR3, as DNA: TGTGCCAGCAGCTTACCCCAGGGGGAAGGCTCACCCCTCCACTTT.

This clone was counted a few times. The chain has TRBV3-1 (or the pseudogene TRBV3-2) and TRBJ2-5; 7 bases align to TRBD2. The germline gives CDR1 LGHDT, CDR2 YNNKEL (reference sequence). There are 15 residues in the CDR3. J was trimmed by 2 bases and V by 1 base; bases with no gene match: 4. CDR3 nucleotide sequence: TGTGCCAGCAGCCAAGCGATTAGCGGGCAAGAGACCCAGTACTTC. Its translation is CASSQAISGQETQYF.

This clone was observed a few times. The gene calls are TRBV7-3 and TRBJ2-3; 9 nucleotides line up with TRBD1. Per the germline V gene, CDR1 is SGHTA and CDR2 is FQGTGA. Trimming at V came to 2 bases and at J to 5 bases, leaving 8 bases not matched to a gene. This CDR3 has 16 amino acids. The CDR3 nucleotides are TGTGCCAGCAGCTTATCGGGACAGGGTTTTCAAGATACGCAGTATTTT. Translation: CASSLSGQGFQDTQYF. Full variable domain (remainder filled in from reference TRBV7-3 and TRBJ2-3): GAGVSQTPSNKVTEKGKYVELRCDPISGHTALYWYRQSLGQGPEFLIYFQGTGAADDSGLPNDRFFAVRPEGSVSTLKIQRTERGDSAVYLCASSLSGQGFQDTQYFGPGTRLTVL.

This chain uses TRBV28 with TRBJ1-4; 8 bases are a match to TRBD1. V lost 6 bases, J lost 2 bases, and 2 bases stayed unmatched. The CDR3 is made up of 14 amino acids. Germline V gives CDR1 MDHEN, CDR2 SYDVKM. Written as DNA, the CDR3 is TGTGCCAGCAGACAGGGGGGTACTAATGAAAAACTGTTTTTT. Protein: CASRQGGTNEKLFF.

The chain has TRBV7-2 and TRBJ2-4; D ambiguous. From germline, CDR1 is SGHTA and CDR2 FQGNSA. Deletions cut 3 bases from V and 3 bases from J, with 15 bases between. The CDR3 has 16 residues. The CDR3 region has the DNA TGTGCCAGCAGCTTGGGCCCGGAAACGATCAAAAACATTCAGTACTTC. The encoded protein is CASSLGPETIKNIQYF.

The CDR3 spells CASSLQDSGNTIYF. The CDR3 DNA follows: TGTGCCAGCAGTCTACAGGACTCTGGAAACACCATATATTTT. This chain uses TRBV9 with TRBJ1-3, with D possibly matching TRBD1 (5 bases). CDR1 and CDR2 (germline): SGDLS, YYNGEE. This CDR3 region has 14 residues. The V and J ends lost 5 bases and 0 bases respectively, with 9 bases between them. The variable domain in full, with the rest retrieved from reference TRBV9 and TRBJ1-3, is DSGVTQTPKHLITATGQRVTLRCSPRSGDLSVYWYQQSLDQGLQFLIQYYNGEERAKGNILERFSAQQFPDLHSELNLSSLELGDSALYFCASSLQDSGNTIYFGEGSWLTVV.

The genes are TRBV14 and TRBJ1-4; D not certain. There are 16 residues in the CDR3. V lost 2 bases, J lost 7 bases, and 17 bases lay in between. Germline CDR1 and CDR2: SGHDN and FVKESK. This CDR3 is CASSQITGAEVEKLFF. The CDR3 nucleotides read TGTGCCAGCAGCCAAATAACGGGAGCCGAGGTTGAAAAACTGTTTTTT.

The V and J genes are TRBV5-6 and TRBJ2-7, with TRBD1 as a possible D gene (6 bases). Trimming cost V 4 bases and J 7 bases, with 21 bases left between them. CDR3 length equals 15 residues. Germline CDR1 SGHDT, CDR2 YYEEEE. CDR3 nucleotides: TGTGCCAGCAGCCCGGGGACACCGCGACTTGTGGAGCAGTACTTC. It is translated as CASSPGTPRLVEQYF. The whole variable domain, remainder taken from reference TRBV5-6 and TRBJ2-7, is DAGVTQSPTHLIKTRGQQVTLRCSPKSGHDTVSWYQQALGQGPQFIFQYYEEEERQRGNFPDRFSGHQFPNYSSELNVNALLLGDSALYLCASSPGTPRLVEQYFGPGTRLTVT.

The chain has TRBV5-5 and TRBJ2-1; D might be TRBD2 (6 bases). The CDR3 sequence is 14 residues long. V was shortened by 2 bases and J by 2 bases, with 8 bases between the two germline ends. The germline V gene encodes CDR1 SGHKS and CDR2 YYEKEE (reference sequence). The CDR3 DNA follows: TGTGCCAGCAGCTTCGGAGGGACCTACAATGAGCAGTTCTTC. This codes for CASSFGGTYNEQFF.

This clone has only one observation. This sequence joins TRBV7-9 and TRBJ2-1; possibly TRBD2 for D (5 bases). The CDR3 has 15 amino acids. Germline CDR1 and CDR2: SEHNR and FQNEAQ (reference sequence). Trimming pared 1 base from V and 3 bases from J, leaving 10 bases between. CDR3 nucleotides: TGTGCCAGCAGCTTAGGGTCCGGACTCTACAATGAGCAGTTCTTC. The encoded protein is CASSLGSGLYNEQFF.

This clone came up once. The chain combines TRBV28 with TRBJ2-7; 8 positions agree with TRBD2. V trimming: 4 bases; J trimming: 12 bases; junction bases outside the gene matches: 5. Germline V gives CDR1 MDHEN, CDR2 SYDVKM. The CDR3 length is 11 residues. In nucleotides, the CDR3 is TGTGCCAGCAGTTCCCCAGCGGGAGTGTACTTC. It yields the protein CASSSPAGVYF.

This chain connects TRBV7-2 to TRBJ2-3; no clear D gene. The V gene lost 5 bases and the J gene lost 6 bases, with 15 bases spanning the gap. The CDR3 runs to 14 residues. Germline CDR1 and CDR2: SGHTA and FQGNSA. In DNA form, the CDR3 reads TGTGCCAGCAGCCTAGTCCCTGAGGCGGATACGCAGTATTTT. This encodes CASSLVPEADTQYF.

This clone was detected a few times. This CDR3 fails to terminate in the conserved phenylalanine or tryptophan, so it likely reflects a read error. Because the CDR3's place on the DNA is in doubt, the DNA is left out and the CDR3 is given as listed by TCRdb. The chain joins TRBV3-1 (or the pseudogene TRBV3-2) to TRBJ1-2; the table's D call, TRBD1, was not checked against the DNA. The CDR3 has 12 amino acids, counting both end residues. Germline V lookup: CDR1 LGHDT, CDR2 YNNKEL (reference sequence). The chain's CDR3 is CASSLNRGLFQI.

This rearrangement joins TRBV7-6 to TRBJ2-2, with a possible D match to TRBD2 (7 bases). Germline loops: CDR1 SGHVS, CDR2 FNYEAQ. The V gene lost 3 bases and the J gene lost 4 bases, with 9 bases spanning the gap. CDR3 length: 14 residues. The CDR3 reads CASSFRGGTGELFF. DNA for the CDR3: TGTGCCAGCAGCTTTAGGGGGGGCACCGGGGAGCTGTTTTTT.

The gene calls are TRBV7-2 and TRBJ1-2; 11 positions match TRBD1. The CDR3 loop spans 14 amino acids. From germline, CDR1 is SGHTA and CDR2 FQGNSA. J lost 7 bases, V lost 5 bases, and 6 bases had no gene match. CDR3 protein: CASSPIGTGGGYTF. In DNA form, the CDR3 reads TGTGCCAGCAGCCCTATCGGGACAGGGGGTGGCTACACCTTC.